Here is one T cell receptor beta chain with its context. Profiled with immunoSEQ multiplex PCR; TCRdb holds only in-frame clones, not every one. The table records 37,000 or so clones, roughly 94% of them present only once. The entry originates in a study of T cell changes during pregnancy in multiple sclerosis. Germline lookup yields CDR1 SGHVS and CDR2 FQNEAQ. V gave up 1 base and J gave up 7 bases; unmatched junction bases: 5. There are 14 residues in the CDR3. The material sequenced was peripheral blood, taken in the third trimester of pregnancy. This chain uses TRBV7-8 with TRBJ1-2, with 8 positions matching TRBD1. This receptor was obtained from a female donor with multiple sclerosis, enrolled in a pregnancy study. The DNA for the CDR3 is TGTGCCAGCAGCTTAGTGTCAGGGGGCAGTGGCTACACCTTC. Protein product: CASSLVSGGSGYTF.